This TCR beta chain was obtained from a study of cytomegalovirus exposure and HLA in healthy donors. Study-wide findings and caveats: A subsequent analysis found that TCR clusters from the first cohort also tended to co-occur in the approximately 110 validation repertoires, with 94% of cluster scores above 0. Reports showed the classifier diagnosing cytomegalovirus status with high specificity and sensitivity. Most TCR sequences showed up rarely, but some public TCRs showed up in many donors.

The CDR3 is 14 amino acids. V lost 6 bases and J 3 bases, leaving 14 bases between the germline ends. In germline, CDR1 is MDHEN, CDR2 SYDVKM. As concerns this clone: Its antigen is still unknown.

Profiled with immunoSEQ multiplex PCR; TCRdb holds only in-frame clones, not every one. The sample includes a few hundred thousand clones, roughly 88% of them seen just once. This clonotype was sampled from a woman aged 18-29 years in good health and CMV-seronegative. The genes are TRBV28 and TRBJ1-1; no firm D call. The source material was PBMCs. CDR3 residues: CASRTTLEDTEAFF. CDR3 nucleotide sequence: TGTGCCAGCAGGACGACCTTGGAGGACACTGAAGCTTTCTTT.